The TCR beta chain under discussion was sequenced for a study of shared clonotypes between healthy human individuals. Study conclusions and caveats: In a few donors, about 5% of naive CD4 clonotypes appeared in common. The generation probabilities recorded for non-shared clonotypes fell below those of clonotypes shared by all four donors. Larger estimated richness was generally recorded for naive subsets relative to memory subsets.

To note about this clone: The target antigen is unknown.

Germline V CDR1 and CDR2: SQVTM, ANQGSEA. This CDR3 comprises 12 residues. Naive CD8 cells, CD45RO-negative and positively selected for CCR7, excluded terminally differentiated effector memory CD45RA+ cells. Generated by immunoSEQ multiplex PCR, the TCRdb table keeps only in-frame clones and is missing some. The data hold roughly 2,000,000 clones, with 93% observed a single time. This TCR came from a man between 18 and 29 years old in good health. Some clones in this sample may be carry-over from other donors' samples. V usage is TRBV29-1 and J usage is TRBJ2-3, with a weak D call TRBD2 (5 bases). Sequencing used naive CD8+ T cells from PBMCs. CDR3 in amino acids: CTIQRGTDTQYF. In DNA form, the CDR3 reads TGCACCATTCAGAGGGGCACAGATACGCAGTATTTT.